This TCR beta chain was sequenced during a study of response to subunit inactivated influenza vaccine. The study's findings and limits: A suggestion made by the authors is that each seasonal influenza vaccination recruits few new T cells.

For this clonotype: Its specificity is unknown.

MiXCR, run by TCRdb on the RT-PCR reads, gives a single entry per CDR3 protein. The sample includes more than 600,000 distinct CDR3 sequences, roughly 20% of them seen just once. Trimming took 4 bases from V and 0 from J, leaving 12 bases between them. The germline CDR1 and CDR2 sequences are MNHEY and SVGAGI. The CDR3 runs to 16 residues. This sequence was found in a man in his fifties or sixties who received an inactivated influenza vaccine. The starting material was PBMCs from blood, obtained roughly 5 days after vaccination. This chain links TRBV6-5 with TRBJ2-2; D is unclear. CDR3 DNA: TGTGCCAGCAGTTCCCCACGCGGCTCGAACACCGGGGAGCTGTTTTTT. Protein product: CASSSPRGSNTGELFF.